The next 13 T cell receptor beta chains were all read from a single sample in a study of shared clonotypes between healthy human individuals. The naive CD8 fraction comprised CD45RO-negative cells positively selected for CCR7 and excluded terminally differentiated effector memory CD45RA+ cells. Profiling relied on immunoSEQ multiplex PCR, and the TCRdb table lists in-frame clones only, not all of them. The table includes hundreds of thousands of clones, roughly 96% detected once. Specimen: naive CD8+ T cells sorted from blood. The receptors were gathered from a woman in her twenties or thirties in good health.

The rearrangement uses TRBV13 and TRBJ2-1, with D uncertain. The CDR3 totals 11 residues. Germline V gene sequence: CDR1 PRHDT, CDR2 FYEKMQ (reference sequence). Trimming took off 5 bases at V and 9 bases at J, with 8 bases between the two ends. CDR3 DNA sequence: TGTGCCAGCAGCGTAACTGGTGAGCAGTTCTTC. Translated: CASSVTGEQFF.

The chain combines TRBV7-6 with TRBJ2-1; 8 nucleotides match TRBD2. Trimming took 4 bases from V and 0 from J; bases not matched to a gene: 8. Germline assignment: CDR1 SGHVS and CDR2 FNYEAQ. The CDR3 loop spans 17 amino acids. Here the CDR3 DNA reads TGTGCCAGCAGCTCGGGGGGGGCGGAGGGCTCCTACAATGAGCAGTTCTTC. This gives the protein CASSSGGAEGSYNEQFF.

J is TRBJ2-5 and V is TRBV10-3; D not resolved. V lost 3 bases, J lost 5 bases, and 4 bases lay in between. Germline V gene lookup returns CDR1 ENHRY and CDR2 SYGVKD. There are 11 residues in the CDR3. CDR3 sequence: CAISDWETQYF. CDR3 in DNA: TGTGCCATCAGTGATTGGGAGACCCAGTACTTC.

The V and J genes are TRBV5-4 and TRBJ2-1, with 10 bases fitting TRBD1. After removal of 4 bases from V and 8 bases from J, the junction contained 6 bases not matched to a gene. The germline V gene has CDR1 SGHNT and CDR2 YYREEE (reference sequence). The CDR3 spans 14 residues. The CDR3 protein is CASSLRQGADEQFF. CDR3 DNA: TGTGCCAGCAGCCTACGACAGGGGGCCGATGAGCAGTTCTTC.

For this clone: The same CDR3 is also encoded by other DNA sequences in this sample. This sequence joins TRBV5-6 and TRBJ1-1, with unresolved D. CDR1 is SGHDT, CDR2 YYEEEE, per germline. Deletions cut 2 bases from V and 0 bases from J, with 2 bases between. The CDR3 is 12 amino acids. The CDR3 nucleotides are TGTGCCAGCAGCTTTTTGAACACTGAAGCTTTCTTT. Amino acid sequence: CASSFLNTEAFF.

The chain combines TRBV7-6 with TRBJ2-7, with D perhaps TRBD1 (5 bases). The CDR3 is made up of 14 amino acids. Trimming took 3 bases from V and 3 from J, leaving 12 bases between them. CDR1 and CDR2 (germline): SGHVS, FNYEAQ. As DNA, the CDR3 is TGTGCCAGCAGCTTTCGCCAGGGTGACTACGAGCAGTACTTC. Protein product: CASSFRQGDYEQYF. Variable domain in full (rest from reference TRBV7-6 and TRBJ2-7): GAGVSQSPRYKVTKRGQDVALRCDPISGHVSLYWYRQALGQGPEFLTYFNYEAQQDKSGLPNDRFSAERPEGSISTLTIQRTEQRDSAMYRCASSFRQGDYEQYFGPGTRLTVT.

This rearrangement joins TRBV30 to TRBJ1-2; possible D gene TRBD1, 6 bases. Germline V gene lookup returns CDR1 GTSNPN and CDR2 SVGIG (reference sequence). The CDR3 runs 14 residues. Trimming stripped 0 bases from V and 3 bases from J, with 11 bases between. The DNA of the CDR3 is TGTGCCTGGAGTGTCCAGGGGTTGTACTATGGCTACACCTTC. Translation: CAWSVQGLYYGYTF.

The gene calls are TRBV7-9 and TRBJ2-3; D not certain. The CDR3 covers 13 residues. Trimming took 1 base from V and 14 from J, leaving 16 bases between them. The germline V gene has CDR1 SEHNR and CDR2 FQNEAQ (reference sequence). CDR3 residues: CASSLGSRPHWYF. The CDR3, as DNA: TGTGCCAGCAGCTTAGGATCCAGGCCCCACTGGTATTTT.

As regards this clone: The sample carries other DNA sequences with the same CDR3. This chain uses TRBV6-6 with TRBJ2-7; unclear D gene. CDR3 length equals 11 residues. Trimming took off 6 bases at V and 3 bases at J, with 6 bases between the two ends. From germline, CDR1 is MNHNY and CDR2 SVGAGI (reference sequence). The CDR3, as DNA: TGTGCCAGCAGCTACAACTACGAGCAGTACTTC. Protein product: CASSYNYEQYF.

The V and J genes are TRBV7-8 and TRBJ2-7, with 11 bases fitting TRBD2. CDR1 is SGHVS, CDR2 FQNEAQ, per germline. The CDR3 loop spans 16 amino acids. The trim removed 4 bases at V and 3 bases at J, leaving 8 bases unmatched. The CDR3 DNA is TGTGCCAGCAGCTACGACTCGGGACTAGCGGTCTACGAGCAGTACTTC. Its protein product is CASSYDSGLAVYEQYF.

The chain couples TRBV14 to TRBJ1-1; TRBD1 matches at 9 bases. This CDR3 has 17 amino acids. Germline V gene lookup returns CDR1 SGHDN and CDR2 FVKESK. V lost 4 bases, J lost 0 bases, and 9 bases stayed unmatched. The CDR3 loop is CASSLGQGIPMNTEAFF. The CDR3 bases are TGTGCCAGCAGCCTTGGACAGGGGATCCCAATGAACACTGAAGCTTTCTTT.

The DNA of the CDR3 is TGTGCCAGCAGGAAGGGACAGGGGTTTACGAACACTGAAGCTTTCTTT. Amino acid sequence: CASRKGQGFTNTEAFF. The chain recombines TRBV21-1 with TRBJ1-1; the table's D call, TRBD1, has no DNA check behind it. TRBV21-1 is given as a pseudogene. CDR3 size: 16 residues.

V is TRBV28 and J is TRBJ2-7, with D maybe TRBD2 (6 bases). V shed 3 bases and J shed 0 bases, with 15 bases lying between them. The CDR3 is made up of 16 amino acids. CDR1 and CDR2 (germline): MDHEN, SYDVKM. The CDR3 protein is CASSFLEAGSSYEQYF. The CDR3 nucleotides are TGTGCCAGCAGTTTCCTGGAAGCGGGTAGCTCCTACGAGCAGTACTTC.